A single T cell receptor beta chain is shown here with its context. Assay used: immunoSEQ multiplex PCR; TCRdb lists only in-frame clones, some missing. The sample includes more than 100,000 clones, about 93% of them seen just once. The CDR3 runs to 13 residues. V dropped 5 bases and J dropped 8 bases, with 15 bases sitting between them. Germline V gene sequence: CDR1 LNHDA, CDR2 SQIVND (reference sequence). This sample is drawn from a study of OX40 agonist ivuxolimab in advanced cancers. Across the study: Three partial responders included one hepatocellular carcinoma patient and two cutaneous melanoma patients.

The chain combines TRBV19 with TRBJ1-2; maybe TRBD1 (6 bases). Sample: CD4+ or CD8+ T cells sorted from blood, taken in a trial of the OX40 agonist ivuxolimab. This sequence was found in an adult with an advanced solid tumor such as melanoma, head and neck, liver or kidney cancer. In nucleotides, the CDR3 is TGTGCCAGTAGTCCACAACAGGGTAAAGGCTACACCTTC. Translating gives CASSPQQGKGYTF.